The rows below give T cell receptor beta chains drawn from one sample of a study of blood T cell repertoires in COVID-19. Assay used: immunoSEQ multiplex PCR; TCRdb lists only in-frame clones, some missing. The sample holds approximately 300,000 clones, about 90% seen once. The sample taken for sequencing was PBMCs or T cells enriched from blood (not recorded which). These receptor sequences come from a woman between 25 and 40 years old who had recovered from COVID-19. Both conserved end residues are part of each CDR3. A D gene is named only where the DNA matches it firmly. For some rows the clone size is stated as once, few or many, or as a class when expanded; others skip it.

TRBV19	TRBD1	.	TRBJ2-7	TGTGCCAGCCGGGACAGTCAAATCTCCTACGAGCAGTACTTC	CASRDSQISYEQYF
TRBV25-1	.	.	TRBJ2-1	TGTGCCAGCAGGCGGGACTCCGGACCCAATGAGCAGTTCTTC	CASRRDSGPNEQFF
TRBV7-9	TRBD2	.	TRBJ2-5	TGTGCCAGCAGCGCTCGACTAGCGGGGATCCTACTCCAAGAGACCCAGTACTTC	CASSARLAGILLQETQYF
TRBV4-2	.	.	TRBJ1-3	TGTGCCAGCAGCCAAGTTACAGGGAGCTCTGGAAACACCATATATTTT	CASSQVTGSSGNTIYF
TRBV7-9	.	.	TRBJ2-1	TGTGCCAGCAGCCCCTCGGTTGAGCAGTTCTTC	CASSPSVEQFF
TRBV18	.	.	TRBJ1-1	TGTGCCAGCTCACGTCCAGAGAACACTGAAGCTTTCTTT	CASSRPENTEAFF
TRBV6-5	.	.	TRBJ1-6	TGTGCCAGCAGACACGGGTCCCTCCACTTT	CASRHGSLHF
TRBV18	.	.	TRBJ2-1	TGTGCCAGCTCACACAGAGGAGGGGAGAAGGATGAGCAGTTCTTC	CASSHRGGEKDEQFF
TRBV28	TRBD1	.	TRBJ1-3	TGTGCCAGCAGCTACGGGACAGCCTCTGGAAACACCATATATTTT	CASSYGTASGNTIYF
TRBV9	.	.	TRBJ2-1	TGTGCCAGCAGTAACGGGAGAGGATCCTACAATGAGCAGTTCTTC	CASSNGRGSYNEQFF
TRBV6-5	TRBD1	.	TRBJ1-5	TGTGCCAGCAGTTACTCGGGCAGGGGGGACGATCAGCCCCAGCATTTT	CASSYSGRGDDQPQHF
TRBV2	.	.	TRBJ2-1	TGTGCCAGCAGTGAGCGGTACCCGCGTAAAAGTGAGCAGTTCTTC	CASSERYPRKSEQFF
TRBV19	.	.	TRBJ1-1	TGTGCCAGTAGGAATTTGGACGCCGGGGGAACTGAAGCTTTCTTT	CASRNLDAGGTEAFF
TRBV9	TRBD2	.	TRBJ2-1	TGTGCCAGCAGCGTAGCGGGACTAGCGGGAGCTCGGTGGGATGAGCAGTTCTTC	CASSVAGLAGARWDEQFF
TRBV18	TRBD1	.	TRBJ1-5	TGTGCCAGCTCACGATTCCAGGGGGCGAACAATCAGCCCCAGCATTTT	CASSRFQGANNQPQHF
TRBV20-1	.	.	TRBJ1-2	TGCAGTGCTAGGGGGCGTTATGTCTACACCTTC	CSARGRYVYTF
TRBV19	.	once	TRBJ1-1	TGTGCCAGTCTTGCGAGAGCCTACACTGAAGCTTTCTTT	CASLARAYTEAFF
TRBV6-6	TRBD1	.	TRBJ1-5	TGTGCCAGCAGACCTGAGACAGGGAGGAGCAATCAGCCCCAGCATTTT	CASRPETGRSNQPQHF
TRBV15	TRBD2	.	TRBJ2-1	TGTGCCACCAGCCTATCCGGGGGGGCCCCCTACAATGAGCAGTTCTTC	CATSLSGGAPYNEQFF
TRBV19	TRBD1	.	TRBJ1-5	TGTGCCAGTAGTATAGTTCGGCGGACAGGGGACAATCAGCCCCAGCATTTT	CASSIVRRTGDNQPQHF
TRBV10-1	.	.	TRBJ2-1	.	CASSVGQGNKFF
TRBV5-5	.	.	TRBJ2-1	TGTGCCAGCAGCTTGTCCGGCCAGCGTCTATACAATGAGCAGTTCTTC	CASSLSGQRLYNEQFF
TRBV28	.	few	TRBJ1-5	TGTGCCAGCAGTGCCAATGGACTCAATCAGCCCCAGCATTTT	CASSANGLNQPQHF
TRBV7-3	TRBD2	.	TRBJ2-3	TGTGCCAGCAGCTTAGGCGGGAGCCGTTCAGATACGCAGTATTTT	CASSLGGSRSDTQYF
TRBV29-1	.	once	TRBJ1-1	TGCAGCGGGGGGGCGAACACTGAAGCTTTCTTT	CSGGANTEAFF
TRBV28	.	.	TRBJ1-4	TGTGCCAGCAGTTTATGGGGCGCAACTAATGAAAAACTGTTTTTT	CASSLWGATNEKLFF
TRBV7-8	.	.	TRBJ1-1	TGTGCCAGCAGCTTACGTCCTACTATGAACACTGAAGCTTTCTTT	CASSLRPTMNTEAFF
TRBV5-5	.	.	TRBJ2-7	TGTGCCAGCAGCTTCGCCGGGGGCTACGAGCAGTACTTC	CASSFAGGYEQYF
TRBV4-1	TRBD2	.	TRBJ2-2	TGCGCCAGCAGCCGAGGGACTAGCGGGAGAGTAGGGACCGGGGAGCTGTTTTTT	CASSRGTSGRVGTGELFF
TRBV4-1	TRBD1	.	TRBJ1-2	TGCGCCAGCAGCCAAGTTGGCAGGGGGAACTATGGCTACACCTTC	CASSQVGRGNYGYTF
TRBV10-3	.	once	TRBJ1-1	TGTGCCATCAGCAGGGAAGTGAGCACTGAAGCTTTCTTT	CAISREVSTEAFF
TRBV11-2	.	.	TRBJ2-1	TGTGCCAGCAGCTTAGGGAGGTACAATGAGCAGTTCTTC	CASSLGRYNEQFF
TRBV7-2	.	once	TRBJ1-3	TGTGCCAGCAGCCAATCAGGTCCTTCTGGAAACACCATATATTTT	CASSQSGPSGNTIYF
TRBV5-4	TRBD2	.	TRBJ2-1	TGTGCCAGCAGCTTCTTAGCGGGAGGGCCTTTGGGTGAGCAGTTCTTC	CASSFLAGGPLGEQFF
TRBV7-9	.	.	TRBJ2-3	TGTGCCAGCAGCTTAGGGCACCCTGGTGCCACAGATACGCAGTATTTT	CASSLGHPGATDTQYF